One and the same sample provided the 24 T cell receptor beta chains below, sequenced in a study of blood T cell repertoires in COVID-19. TCRdb keeps only in-frame clones here, not all; method: immunoSEQ multiplex PCR. The repertoire holds 350,000 or so clones, with around nine tenths as singletons. The sample consisted of peripheral blood. All receptors derive from a woman aged 60-70 years with COVID-19, enrolled during active disease.

The chain carries TRBV6-6 and TRBJ1-2, with D uncertain. The CDR3 is 15 amino acids. Germline lookup yields CDR1 MNHNY and CDR2 SVGAGI (reference sequence). Trimming cost V 2 bases and J 0 bases, with 10 bases left between them. This CDR3 reads CASSYPELANYGYTF. In DNA form, the CDR3 reads TGTGCCAGCAGTTACCCGGAGTTAGCTAACTATGGCTACACCTTC.

V usage is TRBV28 and J usage is TRBJ2-5; unclear D gene. The CDR3 sequence is 15 residues long. The germline V gene has CDR1 MDHEN and CDR2 SYDVKM. V lost 1 base and J 1 base, leaving 10 bases between the germline ends. The CDR3: CASSLYRNSQETQYF. In DNA, the CDR3 is TGTGCCAGCAGTTTATACAGAAATAGCCAAGAGACCCAGTACTTC. Combining the CDR3 with reference TRBV28 and TRBJ2-5 gives the whole variable domain DVKVTQSSRYLVKRTGEKVFLECVQDMDHENMFWYRQDPGLGLRLIYFSYDVKMKEKGDIPEGYSVSREKKERFSLILESASTNQTSMYLCASSLYRNSQETQYFGPGTRLLVL.

The genes are TRBV6-5 and TRBJ2-6; maybe TRBD2 (5 bases). CDR1 is MNHEY and CDR2 is SVGAGI in the germline V gene. V was shortened by 6 bases and J by 0 bases, with 9 bases between the two germline ends. The CDR3 sequence is 15 residues long. The CDR3 coding sequence is TGTGCCAGCAGGAGGGCAGGCTCTGGGGCCAACGTCCTGACTTTC. Residues: CASRRAGSGANVLTF.

A single count supports this clone. This rearrangement joins TRBV2 to TRBJ1-1, with D maybe TRBD1 (6 bases). The CDR3 contains 14 residues. The V end lost 2 bases, the J end lost 11 bases, and 18 bases lay between the germline ends. The germline V gene encodes CDR1 SNHLY and CDR2 FYNNEI. The DNA of the CDR3 is TGTGCCAGCAGTGAACGGGGACAAGGCCTACCGGCTTTCTTT. This gives the protein CASSERGQGLPAFF. The entire variable domain, with the rest obtained from reference TRBV2 and TRBJ1-1, is as follows: EPEVTQTPSHQVTQMGQEVILRCVPISNHLYFYWYRQILGQKVEFLVSFYNNEISEKSEIFDDQFSVERPDGSNFTLKIRSTKLEDSAMYFCASSERGQGLPAFFGQGTRLTVV.

The CDR3 sequence is CASSYGGTGNSPLHF. CDR3 DNA sequence: TGTGCCAGCAGTTACGGGGGGACAGGAAATTCACCCCTCCACTTT. This sequence joins TRBV6-5 and TRBJ1-6; 8 bases are a match to TRBD1. CDR1 and CDR2 from the germline V gene are MNHEY and SVGAGI. The CDR3 covers 15 residues. Germline trimming cut 2 bases from V and 7 bases from J; bases unmatched to any gene: 4.

The chain recombines TRBV4-1 with TRBJ2-3, with 13 positions matching TRBD2. Trimming took 3 bases from V and 0 from J; bases not matched to a gene: 6. Germline CDR1 is MGHRA and CDR2 is YSYEKL. This CDR3 spans 18 amino acids. The CDR3 region has the DNA TGCGCCAGCAGCCAGGGACTAGCGGGGTTAGGTAGCACAGATACGCAGTATTTT. The encoded protein is CASSQGLAGLGSTDTQYF.

The chain has TRBV19 and TRBJ1-5, with D maybe TRBD1 (6 bases). Germline lookup yields CDR1 LNHDA and CDR2 SQIVND (reference sequence). The CDR3 is made up of 14 amino acids. The V and J ends lost 6 bases and 3 bases respectively, with 12 bases between them. The CDR3 loop reads CASRHRTDNQPQHF. In nucleotides, the CDR3 is TGTGCCAGTAGACACCGGACAGACAATCAGCCCCAGCATTTT.

This clone has a count of ten or more. The DNA of the CDR3 is TGTGCCAGCAGTGACTCGAATGGGCTGAGTCGGGGCTACACCTTC. It is translated as CASSDSNGLSRGYTF. The V gene is TRBV6-4, the J gene TRBJ1-2; D is ambiguous. The V gene's germline CDR1 is MRHNA and CDR2 SNTAGT. Trimming stripped 0 bases from V and 8 bases from J, with 16 bases between. The CDR3 extends over 15 amino acids.

The rearrangement uses TRBV13 and TRBJ2-5; TRBD2 is a possible D gene (5 bases). V gave up 2 bases and J gave up 4 bases, with 8 bases separating them. The CDR3 consists of 13 residues. Per germline, CDR1 PRHDT and CDR2 FYEKMQ (reference sequence). CDR3 loop: CASSLRSVETQYF. The CDR3 bases are TGTGCCAGCAGCTTACGTAGCGTAGAGACCCAGTACTTC.

The chain couples TRBV7-3 to TRBJ2-7, with D possibly matching TRBD1 (5 bases). The CDR3 covers 16 residues. Trimming removed 1 base at V and 5 bases at J, with 18 bases between. Looked up from germline, CDR1 is SGHTA and CDR2 is FQGTGA. The chain's CDR3 is CASSLSSDSPRNEQYF. The CDR3 DNA sequence: TGTGCCAGCAGCTTAAGTTCCGACAGCCCACGGAACGAGCAGTACTTC. Based on the CDR3 plus reference TRBV7-3 and TRBJ2-7, the full variable domain is GAGVSQTPSNKVTEKGKYVELRCDPISGHTALYWYRQSLGQGPEFLIYFQGTGAADDSGLPNDRFFAVRPEGSVSTLKIQRTERGDSAVYLCASSLSSDSPRNEQYFGPGTRLTVT.

V and J are TRBV18 and TRBJ1-2; no clear D gene. Germline V gene lookup returns CDR1 KGHSH and CDR2 LQKENI. The CDR3 spans 13 residues. Trimming took off 8 bases at V and 8 bases at J, with 18 bases between the two ends. The CDR3 loop reads CASLLGPRQGYTF. In DNA form, the CDR3 reads TGTGCCAGCCTACTAGGTCCCCGGCAGGGCTACACCTTC.

The chain joins TRBV18 to TRBJ2-3, with D maybe TRBD2 (6 bases). The germline V gene has CDR1 KGHSH and CDR2 LQKENI. This CDR3 is built from 16 residues. V was clipped by 1 base and J by 2 bases, with 13 bases between them. Written as DNA, the CDR3 is TGTGCCAGCTCACCACAGGGACTGGGAAACACAGATACGCAGTATTTT. Encoded protein: CASSPQGLGNTDTQYF.

The chain's CDR3 is CASSDRVYTEAFF. CDR3 sequence (DNA): TGTGCCAGCAGCGACAGGGTGTACACTGAAGCTTTCTTT. The chain employs TRBV7-2 and TRBJ1-1; 7 bases match TRBD1. Germline loops: CDR1 SGHTA, CDR2 FQGNSA. Trimming took 5 bases from V and 3 from J; bases not matched to a gene: 3. The CDR3 contains 13 residues.

This chain links TRBV2 with TRBJ1-2; D is uncertain. Between the trimmed V and J ends, which lost 4 bases and 5 bases, there was a span of 17 bases. CDR1 SNHLY and CDR2 FYNNEI come from the germline V gene. The CDR3 extends over 15 amino acids. In nucleotides, the CDR3 is TGTGCCAGCAGTGGTGGCGGCCGAATGGGTTATGGCTACACCTTC. The encoded protein is CASSGGGRMGYGYTF.

The chain uses TRBV5-1 and TRBJ1-2; 7 nucleotides match TRBD1. The germline CDR1 and CDR2 sequences are SGHRS and YFSETQ. V dropped 2 bases and J dropped 5; count of bases not matched to a gene: 15. The CDR3 has 17 residues. In DNA form, the CDR3 reads TGCGCCAGCAGCTTTCAGAGGGGGCCCCCGTCGACTTATGGCTACACCTTC. Protein product: CASSFQRGPPSTYGYTF.

The chain recombines TRBV3-1 (or the pseudogene TRBV3-2) with TRBJ2-1; D is undetermined. Germline assignment: CDR1 LGHDT and CDR2 YNNKEL (reference sequence). CDR3 length: 12 residues. V lost 1 base, J lost 12 bases, and 10 bases lay in between. CDR3 bases: TGTGCCAGCAGCCAAGTCCGTACCGGGCAGTTCTTC. Its translation: CASSQVRTGQFF.

Note on this clone: The junction and the germline gene differ at one end; a read error may be behind it. The gene calls are TRBV7-9 and TRBJ2-3; D possibly corresponds to TRBD2 (5 bases). Germline CDR1 reads SEHNR; CDR2 reads FQNEAQ (reference sequence). The CDR3 has 11 amino acids. CDR3 region: CASSLTGSWDF. The CDR3 DNA reads as TGTGCCAGCAGCTTAACGGGATCTTGGGATTTT.

The chain links TRBV6-5 to TRBJ1-4; D possibly corresponds to TRBD1 (6 bases). Germline lookup yields CDR1 MNHEY and CDR2 SVGAGI. The CDR3 runs to 16 residues. Trimming pared 0 bases from V and 7 bases from J, leaving 15 bases between. The CDR3 DNA sequence: TGTGCCAGCAGTTACTCGCTTCAGGGGATAAGTGAAAAACTGTTTTTT. Its translation is CASSYSLQGISEKLFF.

The gene calls are TRBV5-5 and TRBJ2-3; 12 bases agree with TRBD2. The CDR3 contains 16 residues. V was pared by 4 bases and J by 2 bases, with 5 bases of the junction left unmatched. The germline V gene encodes CDR1 SGHKS and CDR2 YYEKEE (reference sequence). The CDR3 DNA reads TGTGCCAGCAGCCCCGGGACTAGCGGGCTCACAGATACGCAGTATTTT. Its protein is CASSPGTSGLTDTQYF. Full variable domain (outside the CDR3, taken from reference TRBV5-5 and TRBJ2-3): DAGVTQSPTHLIKTRGQQVTLRCSPISGHKSVSWYQQVLGQGPQFIFQYYEKEERGRGNFPDRFSARQFPNYSSELNVNALLLGDSALYLCASSPGTSGLTDTQYFGPGTRLTVL.

J is TRBJ1-2 and V is TRBV19; the match to TRBD1 covers 11 bases. Germline V lookup: CDR1 LNHDA, CDR2 SQIVND (reference sequence). V shed 6 bases, J shed 7 bases, and the junction held 7 bases outside the gene matches. CDR3 length: 14 residues. The chain's CDR3 is CASRPGQGVGGYTF. DNA of the CDR3: TGTGCCAGTAGACCGGGACAGGGGGTAGGTGGCTACACCTTC.

The V gene is TRBV19, the J gene TRBJ1-2; the D is unclear. This CDR3 is built from 16 residues. The germline V gene has CDR1 LNHDA and CDR2 SQIVND (reference sequence). Trimming removed 7 bases from V and 2 bases from J, with 20 bases in between. The CDR3 here is CASTPPHGQRNYGYTF. CDR3 nucleotides: TGTGCCAGTACCCCTCCTCATGGGCAGAGAAACTATGGCTACACCTTC.

The gene calls are TRBV5-4 and TRBJ2-3; 12 bases fit TRBD2. This CDR3 contains 16 residues. With 4 bases clipped from V and 2 bases from J, the junction kept 5 bases outside the gene matches. The V gene's germline CDR1 is SGHNT and CDR2 YYREEE (reference sequence). The DNA of the CDR3 is TGTGCCAGCAGCCCAGGACTAGCGGGGATCACAGATACGCAGTATTTT. Protein product: CASSPGLAGITDTQYF.

This chain joins TRBV4-2 and TRBJ2-1; D remains unclear. CDR1 is LGHNA, CDR2 YNFKEQ, per germline. CDR3 size: 14 residues. V was cut by 2 bases and J by 8 bases, with 13 bases left in between. The CDR3, as DNA: TGTGCCAGCAGCCAACGAGGCCGTTCCGATGAGCAGTTCTTC. As protein: CASSQRGRSDEQFF.

Only one count was recorded for this clone. The V call is TRBV6-5, the J call TRBJ2-7, with 9 bases aligning to TRBD1. Trimming removed 6 bases from V and 3 bases from J; junction bases left unmatched: 6. This CDR3 has 14 residues. Germline V gene data show CDR1 as MNHEY and CDR2 as SVGAGI. This chain's CDR3 is CASRLDRGNYEQYF. CDR3 coding DNA: TGTGCCAGCAGGCTGGACAGGGGAAACTACGAGCAGTACTTC.